This T cell receptor (beta chain) was sequenced during a study of PD-L1 blockade in urothelial cancer. Overall study: Blood samples had a median of 141,255 T cells, tens of thousands of unique TCRs, and clonality roughly 0.088.

Every PCR received spiked-in synthetic TCR analog templates. TCRdb keeps only in-frame clones here, not all; method: immunoSEQ multiplex PCR. This table has approximately 79,000 clones, about 82% appearing once. Comment on this clone: Its target is unknown.

Study-level results: A below-median TCR clonality in blood before treatment predicted better survival.

The time point was: pretreatment peripheral blood. Sampling of each patient yielded between 1 and 8 specimens, collected pretreatment and on-treatment. The receptor was derived from a man between 40 and 49 years old with urothelial cancer. The sequencing used PBMCs, collected around atezolizumab (anti-PD-L1) treatment.

CDR3 region: CASSLEVAGVYEQYF. For the CDR3, the DNA is TGTGCCAGCAGCCTAGAGGTAGCGGGAGTTTACGAGCAGTACTTC. V usage is TRBV5-4 and J usage is TRBJ2-7; the match to TRBD2 covers 9 bases. With 4 bases clipped from V and 4 bases from J, the junction kept 9 bases outside the gene matches. CDR1 is SGHNT and CDR2 is YYREEE in the germline V gene (reference sequence). This CDR3 has 15 amino acids.